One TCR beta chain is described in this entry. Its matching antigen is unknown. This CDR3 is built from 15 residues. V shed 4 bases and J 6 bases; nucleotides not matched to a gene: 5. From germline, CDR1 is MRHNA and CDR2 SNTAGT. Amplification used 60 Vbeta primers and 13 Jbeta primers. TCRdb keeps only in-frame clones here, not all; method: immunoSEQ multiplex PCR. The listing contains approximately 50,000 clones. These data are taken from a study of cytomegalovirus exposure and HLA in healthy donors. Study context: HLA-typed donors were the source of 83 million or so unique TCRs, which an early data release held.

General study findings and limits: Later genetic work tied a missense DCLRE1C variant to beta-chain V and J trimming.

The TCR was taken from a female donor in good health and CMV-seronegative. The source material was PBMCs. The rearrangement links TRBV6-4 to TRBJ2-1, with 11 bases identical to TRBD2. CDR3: CASSALAGESNEQFF. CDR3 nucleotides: TGTGCCAGCAGTGCACTAGCGGGGGAGAGCAATGAGCAGTTCTTC.